The 28 T cell receptor beta chains reported below all come from one sample, sequenced in a study of OX40 agonist ivuxolimab in advanced cancers. TCRdb keeps only in-frame clones here, not all; method: immunoSEQ multiplex PCR. The repertoire includes tens of thousands of clones, 84% of them detected once, and roughly a fifth sits in the top ten. The specimen was CD4+ or CD8+ T cells sorted from blood, collected in a trial of the OX40 agonist ivuxolimab. These receptors originate from an adult with an advanced solid tumor such as melanoma, head and neck, liver or kidney cancer.

This sequence joins TRBV28 and TRBJ1-3; D is uncertain. CDR3 length equals 15 residues. The V gene lost 9 bases and the J gene lost 0 bases, with 15 bases spanning the gap. The germline CDR1 and CDR2 sequences are MDHEN and SYDVKM. The CDR3 loop reads CASLPDGSSGNTIYF. CDR3 in DNA: TGTGCCAGTTTACCTGACGGGAGCTCTGGAAACACCATATATTTT.

The V gene is TRBV9, the J gene TRBJ2-5; D uncertain. The germline V and J ends were trimmed by 4 bases and 0 bases, with 4 bases remaining between them. Germline CDR1 reads SGDLS; CDR2 reads YYNGEE. The CDR3 has 12 residues. CDR3 amino acids: CASSPYQETQYF. DNA of the CDR3: TGTGCCAGCAGCCCTTACCAAGAGACCCAGTACTTC.

The chain recombines TRBV9 with TRBJ2-7, with D hard to call. V was clipped by 0 bases and J by 0 bases, with 10 bases between them. Germline-derived CDR1 and CDR2 are SGDLS and YYNGEE. This CDR3 region has 15 residues. The CDR3 region is CASSVEPDASYEQYF. As DNA, the CDR3 is TGTGCCAGCAGCGTAGAACCGGACGCCTCCTACGAGCAGTACTTC.

The rearrangement uses TRBV11-2 and TRBJ2-3; the match to TRBD2 covers 7 bases. The CDR3 loop spans 16 amino acids. Per the germline V gene, CDR1 is SGHAT and CDR2 is FQNNGV. V gave up 5 bases and J gave up 2 bases; unmatched junction bases: 10. Written as DNA, the CDR3 is TGTGCCAGCAGCCGCCCGGGGGGACTTTCCACAGATACGCAGTATTTT. Translation: CASSRPGGLSTDTQYF.

The genes are TRBV27 and TRBJ2-7; D is tentatively TRBD1 or TRBD2 (7 bases each). There are 14 residues in the CDR3. Germline CDR1 is MNHEY and CDR2 is SMNVEV (reference sequence). V lost 4 bases, J lost 5 bases, and 15 bases lay in between. The CDR3 nucleotides read TGTGCCAGCAGTTCCTTCAGGGGGGGGAACGAGCAGTACTTC. Its translation is CASSSFRGGNEQYF.

V gene TRBV27 combines with J gene TRBJ2-3; no clear D gene. Deletions cut 3 bases from V and 6 bases from J, with 4 bases between. The CDR3 covers 11 residues. From germline, CDR1 is MNHEY and CDR2 SMNVEV (reference sequence). The CDR3 is CASSLGDTQYF. DNA of the CDR3: TGTGCCAGCAGTTTGGGTGATACGCAGTATTTT.

The gene calls are TRBV7-2 and TRBJ2-3; tentative D call: TRBD2 (5 bases). Germline V gene data show CDR1 as SGHTA and CDR2 as FQGNSA. The CDR3 has 11 residues. Between the trimmed V and J ends, which lost 11 bases and 10 bases, there was a span of 16 bases. CDR3 bases: TGTGCCGAGCAGTTTATGGGAGCGCAGTATTTT. Encoded protein: CAEQFMGAQYF.

V usage is TRBV27 and J usage is TRBJ2-7, with D uncertain. CDR3 length: 12 amino acids. V was trimmed by 5 bases and J by 7 bases, leaving 12 bases between them. Germline V gene lookup returns CDR1 MNHEY and CDR2 SMNVEV (reference sequence). The CDR3 here is CASSPGPTEQYF. The CDR3 DNA sequence: TGTGCCAGCAGTCCCGGGCCCACTGAGCAGTACTTC.

The chain recombines TRBV14 with TRBJ2-7, with D possibly matching TRBD1 (5 bases). The CDR3 has 14 residues. The V gene's germline CDR1 is SGHDN and CDR2 FVKESK. V was clipped by 4 bases and J by 2 bases, with 12 bases between them. CDR3 DNA sequence: TGTGCCAGCAGCCCCCGACAGCCCACCTACGAGCAGTACTTC. Protein: CASSPRQPTYEQYF.

The chain recombines TRBV27 with TRBJ1-5; 9 positions agree with TRBD1. The J segment lost 4 bases and the V segment lost 5 bases, leaving 3 bases of the junction unmatched. The CDR3 has 14 amino acids. The V gene's germline CDR1 is MNHEY and CDR2 SMNVEV (reference sequence). The CDR3 DNA sequence: TGTGCCAGCAGTCCCGGACAGGGGAATCAGCCCCAGCATTTT. It translates to CASSPGQGNQPQHF.

The chain uses TRBV30 and TRBJ1-5; D is undetermined. The CDR3 length is 13 residues. CDR1 and CDR2 (germline): GTSNPN, SVGIG (reference sequence). Trimming left V 8 bases short and J 0 bases short, with 11 bases between. CDR3 sequence: CAQPRDSNQPQHF. In nucleotides, the CDR3 is TGTGCCCAGCCGAGGGATAGCAATCAGCCCCAGCATTTT.

This rearrangement joins TRBV6-4 to TRBJ2-1; 10 nucleotides line up with TRBD2. The CDR3 sequence is 15 residues long. From germline, CDR1 is MRHNA and CDR2 SNTAGT. Unmatched junction bases numbered 7, after V lost 6 bases and J lost 5 bases. The CDR3 sequence is CASSRLAGDHNEQFF. Written as DNA, the CDR3 is TGTGCCAGCAGCAGGCTAGCGGGAGACCACAATGAGCAGTTCTTC.

The chain carries TRBV4-2 and TRBJ1-6; D call uncertain. CDR3 length: 15 residues. Germline lookup yields CDR1 LGHNA and CDR2 YNFKEQ. Deletions cut 0 bases from V and 4 bases from J, with 7 bases between. The CDR3 nucleotides read TGTGCCAGCAGCCAAGAGGATCGATATAATTCACCCCTCCACTTT. It encodes CASSQEDRYNSPLHF.

The V call is TRBV5-1, the J call TRBJ2-3; the D gene is possibly TRBD2 (5 bases). The CDR3 spans 16 residues. The germline V and J ends were trimmed by 0 bases and 0 bases, with 11 bases remaining between them. Per the germline V gene, CDR1 is SGHRS and CDR2 is YFSETQ. This CDR3 reads CASSLGTQASTDTQYF. In nucleotides, the CDR3 is TGCGCCAGCAGCTTGGGGACTCAAGCTAGCACAGATACGCAGTATTTT.

The chain recombines TRBV16 with TRBJ1-1; D is uncertain. This CDR3 has 13 amino acids. The ends were cut back, 4 bases at V and 4 bases at J, with 10 bases in the middle. From germline, CDR1 is KGHSY and CDR2 FQNENV. CDR3 amino acids: CASSLVHSTEAFF. CDR3 DNA: TGTGCCAGCAGCCTCGTCCATTCCACTGAAGCTTTCTTT.

This chain uses TRBV28 with TRBJ1-4; D is unclear. Trimming took off 7 bases at V and 7 bases at J, with 22 bases between the two ends. This CDR3 is 16 amino acids long. The germline gives CDR1 MDHEN, CDR2 SYDVKM. The CDR3 is CASTNPPEREFEKLFF. DNA for the CDR3: TGTGCCAGCACCAATCCTCCCGAGAGGGAGTTTGAAAAACTGTTTTTT.

The V and J genes are TRBV7-2 and TRBJ1-3; 9 bases line up with TRBD1. Trimming removed 1 base from V and 4 bases from J; junction bases left unmatched: 2. Germline V lookup: CDR1 SGHTA, CDR2 FQGNSA. The CDR3 spans 15 residues. This CDR3 reads CASSLGGTGGNTIYF. CDR3 bases: TGTGCCAGCAGCTTAGGGGGGACAGGGGGAAACACCATATATTTT.

Only one count was recorded for this clone. This chain links TRBV7-3 with TRBJ2-5, with TRBD2 matching over 9 bases. Germline CDR1 SGHTA, CDR2 FQGTGA. The J segment lost 3 bases and the V segment lost 2 bases, leaving 4 bases of the junction unmatched. The CDR3 has 15 amino acids. CDR3 nucleotide sequence: TGTGCCAGCAGCTTAGGAGTAGCGGGAGAAGAGACCCAGTACTTC. This encodes CASSLGVAGEETQYF.

This clone was observed a few times. This chain connects TRBV6-5 to TRBJ2-3; D is unclear. The V and J ends lost 3 bases and 2 bases respectively, with 12 bases between them. CDR3 length: 15 residues. CDR1 is MNHEY and CDR2 is SVGAGI in the germline V gene. CDR3 amino acids: CASSYRVDSTDTQYF. As DNA, the CDR3 is TGTGCCAGCAGTTATAGGGTGGATTCCACAGATACGCAGTATTTT.

V usage is TRBV5-1 and J usage is TRBJ1-5; a weak D match, TRBD1 (6 bases). CDR3 length equals 15 residues. Germline lookup yields CDR1 SGHRS and CDR2 YFSETQ. V was cut by 0 bases and J by 3 bases, with 10 bases left in between. The CDR3 sequence: CASSLAPGANQPQHF. In DNA form, the CDR3 reads TGCGCCAGCAGCTTGGCACCGGGGGCCAATCAGCCCCAGCATTTT.

The chain couples TRBV28 to TRBJ1-5; 8 bases agree with TRBD1. The CDR3 extends over 14 amino acids. Trimming at V came to 5 bases and at J to 6 bases, leaving 6 bases not matched to a gene. Germline V gene data show CDR1 as MDHEN and CDR2 as SYDVKM. The CDR3 nucleotides read TGTGCCAGCAGTCCGGACAGGGAGGTTCAGCCCCAGCATTTT. Protein: CASSPDREVQPQHF.

The chain carries TRBV5-1 and TRBJ1-1, with 7 bases aligning to TRBD1. The CDR3 is 15 residues long. J lost 4 bases, V lost 4 bases, and 10 bases had no gene match. Germline assignment: CDR1 SGHRS and CDR2 YFSETQ. This CDR3 reads CASSGETGVATEAFF. The CDR3 coding sequence is TGCGCCAGCAGCGGTGAAACAGGGGTGGCCACTGAAGCTTTCTTT.

The rearrangement joins TRBV5-4 to TRBJ2-3; perhaps TRBD2 as D (6 bases). This CDR3 contains 12 residues. Looked up from germline, CDR1 is SGHNT and CDR2 is YYREEE (reference sequence). V lost 2 bases and J 11 bases, leaving 12 bases between the germline ends. In nucleotides, the CDR3 is TGTGCCAGCAGCTTCGGGGGAAGGGGGCAGTATTTT. Translation: CASSFGGRGQYF.

J is TRBJ2-1 and V is TRBV6-5, with D possibly being TRBD1 (6 bases). The CDR3 spans 14 residues. Trimming pared 6 bases from V and 1 base from J, leaving 10 bases between. Looked up from germline, CDR1 is MNHEY and CDR2 is SVGAGI. The CDR3, as DNA: TGTGCCAGCAGCTGGGGGCAGTCCTACAATGAGCAGTTCTTC. Its protein product is CASSWGQSYNEQFF.

To note about this clone: At one end, the junction sequence differs from germline, possibly due to a read error. The V call is TRBV19, the J call TRBJ1-1; D might be TRBD1 (5 bases). The germline gives CDR1 LNHDA, CDR2 SQIVND (reference sequence). CDR3 length: 15 residues. The CDR3 region has the DNA TGTGCCAGTAGTATGGACGGGGAGGGGAACGCTGAAGCTTTCTTT. It yields the protein CASSMDGEGNAEAFF. The variable domain in full, completed from reference TRBV19 and TRBJ1-1, reads DGGITQSPKYLFRKEGQNVTLSCEQNLNHDAMYWYRQDPGQGLRLIYYSQIVNDFQKGDIAEGYSVSREKKESFPLTVTSAQKNPTAFYLCASSMDGEGNAEAFFGQGTRLTVV.

This clone was found a few times. J is TRBJ1-5 and V is TRBV19; D gene unclear. Trimming removed 7 bases at V and 5 bases at J, with 18 bases between. The CDR3 runs 15 residues. Per germline, CDR1 LNHDA and CDR2 SQIVND (reference sequence). Here the CDR3 DNA reads TGTGCCAGTACCAAAAACCCCGACGGGGATCAGCCCCAGCATTTT. Its protein is CASTKNPDGDQPQHF.

The V gene is TRBV2, the J gene TRBJ1-3; unclear D gene. V was clipped by 10 bases and J by 4 bases, with 8 bases between them. CDR3 length: 11 amino acids. Germline CDR1 SNHLY, CDR2 FYNNEI. CDR3 in DNA: TGTGCCACCTTAATAGGAAACACCATATATTTT. It translates to CATLIGNTIYF. Full variable domain (rest looked up from reference TRBV2 and TRBJ1-3): EPEVTQTPSHQVTQMGQEVILRCVPISNHLYFYWYRQILGQKVEFLVSFYNNEISEKSEIFDDQFSVERPDGSNFTLKIRSTKLEDSAMYFCATLIGNTIYFGEGSWLTVV.

The chain links TRBV19 to TRBJ2-6; D is possibly TRBD2 (7 bases). The V and J ends lost 1 base and 0 bases respectively, with 13 bases between them. This CDR3 region has 18 residues. Per germline, CDR1 LNHDA and CDR2 SQIVND (reference sequence). Written as DNA, the CDR3 is TGTGCCAGTAGTATAGTAGGGGGGGCTCGCTCTGGGGCCAACGTCCTGACTTTC. It yields the protein CASSIVGGARSGANVLTF. Filled out from reference TRBV19 and TRBJ2-6, the complete variable domain reads DGGITQSPKYLFRKEGQNVTLSCEQNLNHDAMYWYRQDPGQGLRLIYYSQIVNDFQKGDIAEGYSVSREKKESFPLTVTSAQKNPTAFYLCASSIVGGARSGANVLTFGAGSRLTVL.